This T cell receptor (beta chain) was captured by sequencing in a study of cytotoxic CD8 clonotypes in ibrutinib-treated CLL. The CDR3 totals 13 residues. V lost 7 bases, J lost 1 base, and 2 bases stayed unmatched. Germline V lookup: CDR1 SNHLY, CDR2 FYNNEI. Produced via immunoSEQ multiplex PCR; TCRdb's table is partial and in-frame only. The sample carries just over 200,000 clones, approximately 79% recorded once. V usage is TRBV2 and J usage is TRBJ1-1; 8 nucleotides line up with TRBD1. The sequence was obtained from a human donor with chronic lymphocytic leukemia. Material: PBMCs, obtained after 12 months of ibrutinib treatment. The CDR3 here is CASTGQGNTEAFF. The CDR3, as DNA: TGTGCCAGCACCGGACAGGGGAACACTGAAGCTTTCTTT.